Following are 16 T cell receptor beta chains from one sample sequenced in a study of spatial heterogeneity in lung cancer (dated by TCRdb to the late 2010s). According to the study, the label for this sample's time point signals: sample taken at primary tumor resection. The method behind the library was 5' RACE. Instrument on record: NextSeq 500. The public reads were run again by TCRdb, first through fastp at Q25 and then through MiXCR, and only productive beta chains were kept. Under each unique CDR3 protein, matching rows form one entry showing the most common genes and DNA. The table for this sample lists more than 35,000 distinct CDR3 sequences; approximately 5.2% of them were counted only once. Of the sample, just over 25% is held by the ten largest clones. Here the sequenced sample was PBMCs, taken at surgery. All receptors derive from a female donor with early-stage non-small cell lung cancer.

V gene TRBV5-1 combines with J gene TRBJ2-2; 13 nucleotides line up with TRBD2. Germline V gene lookup returns CDR1 SGHRS and CDR2 YFSETQ. The CDR3 runs to 18 residues. The ends lost 1 base at V and 3 bases at J; junction bases unmatched: 6. The CDR3 sequence: CASSLTTGLAGYTGELFF. The CDR3, as DNA: TGCGCCAGCAGCTTGACGACGGGACTAGCGGGGTACACCGGGGAGCTGTTTTTT.

This clonotype has a count of ten or more. The chain is built from TRBV29-1 and TRBJ1-5, with D possibly matching TRBD1 (5 bases). Germline CDR1 reads SQVTM; CDR2 reads ANQGSEA. This CDR3 region has 13 residues. V shed 4 bases and J shed 5 bases, with 12 bases lying between them. CDR3 coding DNA: TGCAGCGTTGGGACACCCCTGGATCAGCCCCAGCATTTT. Residues: CSVGTPLDQPQHF.

This clonotype was detected a few times. The CDR3 here is CASSPTGGRHEQFF. In DNA form, the CDR3 reads TGTGCCAGCAGCCCCACGGGGGGGAGGCATGAGCAGTTCTTC. This chain connects TRBV7-4 to TRBJ2-1; TRBD2 matches at 8 bases. The CDR3 spans 14 residues. CDR1 is SGHVT and CDR2 is SQSDAQ in the germline V gene. V lost 5 bases and J lost 8; bases outside the gene matches: 8.

This clonotype was seen many times. This sequence joins TRBV12-3 or TRBV12-4 and TRBJ2-2; maybe TRBD2 (6 bases). V was shortened by 9 bases and J by 3 bases, with 14 bases between the two germline ends. This CDR3 comprises 14 residues. The chain's CDR3 is CASTGGGDTGELFF. DNA for the CDR3: TGTGCCAGTACCGGAGGAGGGGACACCGGGGAGCTGTTTTTT.

This clonotype showed up many times. The chain couples TRBV20-1 to TRBJ2-7; 9 bases are a match to TRBD1. CDR3 length: 14 residues. V was pared by 5 bases and J by 0 bases, with 5 bases of the junction left unmatched. Germline values: CDR1 DFQATT, CDR2 SNEGSKA (reference sequence). CDR3 DNA sequence: TGCAGTGCTGAGGGGACAGGGAGCTCCTACGAGCAGTACTTC. It codes for CSAEGTGSSYEQYF.

The CDR3 is CTSSQVSGAGNTIYF. CDR3 nucleotides: TGCACCAGCAGCCAAGTCTCGGGGGCTGGAAACACCATATATTTT. The V gene is TRBV1, the J gene TRBJ1-3. TRBV1 is a pseudogene segment. This CDR3 is 15 amino acids long.

This clonotype was seen ten or more times. The chain couples TRBV5-6 to TRBJ2-7; D assignment may be TRBD1 or TRBD2 (5 bases each). The CDR3 sequence is 15 residues long. The V gene's germline CDR1 is SGHDT and CDR2 YYEEEE. V was shortened by 0 bases and J by 0 bases, with 10 bases between the two germline ends. CDR3 DNA: TGTGCCAGCAGCTTGGGGCTTGGGGGCTCCTACGAGCAGTACTTC. Encoded protein: CASSLGLGGSYEQYF. Full variable domain (rest looked up from reference TRBV5-6 and TRBJ2-7): DAGVTQSPTHLIKTRGQQVTLRCSPKSGHDTVSWYQQALGQGPQFIFQYYEEEERQRGNFPDRFSGHQFPNYSSELNVNALLLGDSALYLCASSLGLGGSYEQYFGPGTRLTVT.

This clonotype showed up many times. The chain employs TRBV12-3 or TRBV12-4 and TRBJ2-4; TRBD1 might be the D (5 bases). The CDR3 loop spans 12 amino acids. The V and J ends lost 6 bases and 15 bases respectively, with 18 bases between them. CDR3 coding DNA: TGTGCCAGCAGACCCCCGGCAGGGATAATGTACTTC. Translation: CASRPPAGIMYF.

This clonotype was found many times. The CDR3 spells CSATLDSHTQETQYF. DNA for the CDR3: TGCAGTGCTACACTGGACAGCCATACCCAAGAGACCCAGTACTTC. The V call is TRBV20-1, the J call TRBJ2-5; a possible D gene is TRBD1 (6 bases). V dropped 4 bases and J dropped 1 base, with 16 bases sitting between them. CDR1 and CDR2 from the germline V gene are DFQATT and SNEGSKA (reference sequence). The CDR3 is 15 residues long.

This clonotype was recorded at least ten times. The J gene is TRBJ2-1, the V gene TRBV19; no firm D call. Germline V gene data show CDR1 as LNHDA and CDR2 as SQIVND (reference sequence). CDR3 size: 15 residues. V shed 2 bases and J shed 9 bases, with 17 bases lying between them. This CDR3 is CASSISELGSGEQFF. The CDR3 DNA reads as TGTGCCAGTAGTATATCCGAACTCGGATCGGGTGAGCAGTTCTTC.

This clonotype has ten or more counts. The V gene is TRBV9, the J gene TRBJ1-4; 10 bases match TRBD1. Germline V gene data show CDR1 as SGDLS and CDR2 as YYNGEE. With V trimmed by 4 bases and J by 8 bases, 5 bases remained unmatched. The CDR3 runs 14 residues. The CDR3 here is CASSFGQGGEKLFF. The CDR3, as DNA: TGTGCCAGCAGCTTCGGACAGGGGGGCGAAAAACTGTTTTTT. Looking up the rest from reference TRBV9 and TRBJ1-4 gives the full variable domain: DSGVTQTPKHLITATGQRVTLRCSPRSGDLSVYWYQQSLDQGLQFLIQYYNGEERAKGNILERFSAQQFPDLHSELNLSSLELGDSALYFCASSFGQGGEKLFFGSGTQLSVL.

By sample share, this clonotype is medium-sized. V usage is TRBV20-1 and J usage is TRBJ2-1; D not certain. The CDR3 covers 14 residues. Germline V gene sequence: CDR1 DFQATT, CDR2 SNEGSKA (reference sequence). Trimming left V 5 bases short and J 10 bases short, with 21 bases between. The CDR3 coding sequence is TGCAGTGCTCCTTTTACCGTTCTAGTAAACGAGCAGTTCTTC. Protein: CSAPFTVLVNEQFF.

The V call is TRBV5-1, the J call TRBJ2-2; TRBD2 matches at 7 bases. CDR3 length equals 13 residues. The germline V gene encodes CDR1 SGHRS and CDR2 YFSETQ. The V segment lost 3 bases and the J segment 6 bases; nucleotides outside the gene matches: 2. The CDR3 is CASSWAGAGELFF. CDR3 nucleotides: TGCGCCAGCAGCTGGGCGGGAGCCGGGGAGCTGTTTTTT.

By sample fraction, this clonotype is medium-sized. The chain recombines TRBV9 with TRBJ2-7; D possibly corresponds to TRBD1 (6 bases). Trimming left V 2 bases short and J 3 bases short, with 12 bases between. The germline V gene encodes CDR1 SGDLS and CDR2 YYNGEE. The CDR3 sequence is 14 residues long. The CDR3 reads CASSVGQTDYEQYF. The DNA of the CDR3 is TGTGCCAGCAGCGTCGGACAGACAGACTACGAGCAGTACTTC.

This clonotype was seen only a few times. The chain uses TRBV18 and TRBJ1-2; 10 bases match TRBD1. J was trimmed by 0 bases and V by 1 base; bases with no gene match: 8. Per the germline V gene, CDR1 is KGHSH and CDR2 is LQKENI. This CDR3 comprises 18 residues. The CDR3 coding sequence is TGTGCCAGCTCACCACTCGACAGGGGGCGAAGCGCTAACTATGGCTACACCTTC. It encodes CASSPLDRGRSANYGYTF.

This chain uses TRBV5-1 with TRBJ2-7, with D unresolved. Germline CDR1 reads SGHRS; CDR2 reads YFSETQ. V was pared by 0 bases and J by 6 bases, with 7 bases between. The CDR3 sequence is 12 residues long. CDR3 coding DNA: TGCGCCAGCAGCTTGGCGACAAGCGAGCAGTACTTC. Its translation: CASSLATSEQYF.